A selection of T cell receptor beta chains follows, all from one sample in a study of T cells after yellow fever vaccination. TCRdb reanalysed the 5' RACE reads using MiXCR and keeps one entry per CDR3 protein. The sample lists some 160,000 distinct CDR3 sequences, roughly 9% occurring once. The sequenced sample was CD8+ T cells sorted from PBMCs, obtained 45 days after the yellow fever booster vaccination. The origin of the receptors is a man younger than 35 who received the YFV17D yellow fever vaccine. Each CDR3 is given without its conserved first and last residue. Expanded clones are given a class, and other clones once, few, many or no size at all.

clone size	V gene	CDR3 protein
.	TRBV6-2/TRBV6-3	ASSCGGTSYEQY
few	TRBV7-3	ASSSGQGEGEQY
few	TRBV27	ASSGVLETQY
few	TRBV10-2	ASSDWLLPQH
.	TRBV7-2	ASSLSGRGSSTDTQY
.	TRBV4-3	ASSQDGQGSTEAF
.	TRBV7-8	ACSRGATDTQY
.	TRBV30	AYLPPVTEAF
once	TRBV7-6	ASSLFEPGGAVEQF
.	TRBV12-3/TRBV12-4	ASRQRDSQETQY
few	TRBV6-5	ASSWEGVGNGYT
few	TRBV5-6	ASWDRGYGNTIY
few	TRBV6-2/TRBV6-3	ASMGLQNTGELF
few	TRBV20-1	SASQDNTGELF
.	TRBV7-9	ASSPSGRLGYISSGANVLT
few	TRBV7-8	ASSSGPAQKLF
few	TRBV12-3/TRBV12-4	ASSLTPTGVYGYT
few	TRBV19	ASSIKETGRHEQY
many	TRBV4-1	ASSPSDRATLAGAFYEQY
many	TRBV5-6	ASSRIGQGKPVIEQY
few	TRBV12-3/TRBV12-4	ASSQIGEDNEQF
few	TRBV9	ASSVGPSGGPNTGELF
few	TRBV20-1	SAPRAGGNNEQF
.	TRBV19	ASSSWTSRPWPRQF
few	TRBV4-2	ASSHGPGGEFGSQPQH
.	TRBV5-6	ASSESSYNEQF
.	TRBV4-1	ASSLREGGLTEAF
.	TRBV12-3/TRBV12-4	ATKEGASVSGYT
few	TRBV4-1	ASSQEARAYEQY
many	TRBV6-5	ASSYGQHTGELF
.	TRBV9	ASSTSSGKFRF
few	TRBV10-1	ASSELDGSTDTQY
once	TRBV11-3	ASAPAGGSYNEQF
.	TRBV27	ASSFSQYNEQF
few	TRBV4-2	ASSQDRYGPSYEQY
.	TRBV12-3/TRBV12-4	ASSLSGGFSYGYT
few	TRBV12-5	ASAPDRGDGYEQY
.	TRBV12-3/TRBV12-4	ARGFRQGGGNTIY
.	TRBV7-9	ASSFVGTGGADEQF
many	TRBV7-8	ASSRTGGFQPQH
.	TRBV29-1	SGWQGLSTDTQY
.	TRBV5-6	ASSLISQTGAGPKYEQF
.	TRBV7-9	ASSPDSQETQY
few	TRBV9	ASSVVEGSSSGANVLT
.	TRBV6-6	ASSRPDRAHGNQPQH
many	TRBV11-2	ASSHGGRVNTEAF
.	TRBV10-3	AISEPGRASGPSTDTQY
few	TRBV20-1	SAKDGTGNTIY
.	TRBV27	ASRGGLSNQPQH